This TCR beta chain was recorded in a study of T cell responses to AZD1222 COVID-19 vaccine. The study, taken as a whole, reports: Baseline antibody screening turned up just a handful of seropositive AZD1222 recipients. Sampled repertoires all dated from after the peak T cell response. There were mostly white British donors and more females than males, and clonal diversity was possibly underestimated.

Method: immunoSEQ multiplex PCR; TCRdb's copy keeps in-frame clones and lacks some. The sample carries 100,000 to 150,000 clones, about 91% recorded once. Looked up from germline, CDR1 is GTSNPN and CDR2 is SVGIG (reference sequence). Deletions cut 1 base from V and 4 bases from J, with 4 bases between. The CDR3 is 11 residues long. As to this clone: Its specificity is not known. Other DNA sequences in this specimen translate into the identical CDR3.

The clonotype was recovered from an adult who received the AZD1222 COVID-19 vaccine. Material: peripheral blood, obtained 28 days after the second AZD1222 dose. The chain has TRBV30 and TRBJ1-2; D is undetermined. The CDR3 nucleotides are TGTGCCTGGAGTGGGACCTATGGCTACACCTTC. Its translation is CAWSGTYGYTF.